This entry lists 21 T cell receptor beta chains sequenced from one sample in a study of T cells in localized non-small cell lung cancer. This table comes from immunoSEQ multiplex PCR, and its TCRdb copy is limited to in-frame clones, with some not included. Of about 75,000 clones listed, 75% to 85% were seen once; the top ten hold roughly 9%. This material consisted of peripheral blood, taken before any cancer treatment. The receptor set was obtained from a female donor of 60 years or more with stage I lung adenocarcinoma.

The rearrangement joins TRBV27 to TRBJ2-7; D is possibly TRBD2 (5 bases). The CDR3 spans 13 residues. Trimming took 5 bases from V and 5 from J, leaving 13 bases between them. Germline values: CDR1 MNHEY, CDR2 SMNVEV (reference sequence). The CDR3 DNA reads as TGTGCCAGCAGTAGCGGCTATATCAACGAGCAGTACTTC. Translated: CASSSGYINEQYF.

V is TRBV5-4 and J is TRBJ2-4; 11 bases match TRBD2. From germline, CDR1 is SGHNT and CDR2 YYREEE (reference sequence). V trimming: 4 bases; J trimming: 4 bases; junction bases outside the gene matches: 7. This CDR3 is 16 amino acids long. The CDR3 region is CASSPPGTSGKNIQYF. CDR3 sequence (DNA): TGTGCCAGCAGCCCCCCGGGGACTAGCGGTAAAAACATTCAGTACTTC.

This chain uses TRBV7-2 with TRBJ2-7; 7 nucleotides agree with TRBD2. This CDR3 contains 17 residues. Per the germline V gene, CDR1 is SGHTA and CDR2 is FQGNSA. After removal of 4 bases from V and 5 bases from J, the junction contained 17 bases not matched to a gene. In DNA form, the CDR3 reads TGTGCCAGCAGCTGGGCTCCGCTCCGCGGGAGTACCCACGAGCAGTACTTC. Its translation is CASSWAPLRGSTHEQYF. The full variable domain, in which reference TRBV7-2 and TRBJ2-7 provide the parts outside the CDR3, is GAGVSQSPSNKVTEKGKDVELRCDPISGHTALYWYRQSLGQGLEFLIYFQGNSAPDKSGLPSDRFSAERTGGSVSTLTIQRTQQEDSAVYLCASSWAPLRGSTHEQYFGPGTRLTVT.

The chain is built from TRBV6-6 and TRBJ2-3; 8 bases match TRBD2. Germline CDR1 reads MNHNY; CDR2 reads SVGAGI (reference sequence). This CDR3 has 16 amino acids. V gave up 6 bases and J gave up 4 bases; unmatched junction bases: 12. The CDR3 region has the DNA TGTGCCAGCAGACTCCCGGGAGGGGGTTCATCAGATACGCAGTATTTT. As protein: CASRLPGGGSSDTQYF.

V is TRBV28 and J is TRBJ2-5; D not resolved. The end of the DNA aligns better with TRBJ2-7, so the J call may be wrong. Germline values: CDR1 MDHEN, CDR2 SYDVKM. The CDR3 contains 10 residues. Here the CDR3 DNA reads TGTGCCAGCAAGGACTACGAGCAGTACTTC. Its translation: CASKDYEQYF.

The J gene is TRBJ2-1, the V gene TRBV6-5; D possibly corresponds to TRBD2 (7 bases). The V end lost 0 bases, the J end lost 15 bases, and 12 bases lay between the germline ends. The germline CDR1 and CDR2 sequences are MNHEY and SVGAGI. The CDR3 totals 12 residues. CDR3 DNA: TGTGCCAGCAGTTACTCGCGGGGGCGGCGGTTCTTC. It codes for CASSYSRGRRFF.

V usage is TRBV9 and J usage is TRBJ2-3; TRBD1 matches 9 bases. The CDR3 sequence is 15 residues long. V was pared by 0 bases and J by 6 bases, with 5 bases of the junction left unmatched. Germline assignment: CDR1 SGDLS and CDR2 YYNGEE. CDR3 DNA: TGTGCCAGCAGCGTAGATAACAGGGGGCCGGATACGCAGTATTTT. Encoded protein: CASSVDNRGPDTQYF.

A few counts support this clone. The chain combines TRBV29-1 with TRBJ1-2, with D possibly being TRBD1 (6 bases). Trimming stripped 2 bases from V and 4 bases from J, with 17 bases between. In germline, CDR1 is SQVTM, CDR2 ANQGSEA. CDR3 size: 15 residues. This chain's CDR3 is CSVELQGIEAYGYTF. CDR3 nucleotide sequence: TGCAGCGTTGAACTACAGGGTATAGAAGCCTATGGCTACACCTTC.

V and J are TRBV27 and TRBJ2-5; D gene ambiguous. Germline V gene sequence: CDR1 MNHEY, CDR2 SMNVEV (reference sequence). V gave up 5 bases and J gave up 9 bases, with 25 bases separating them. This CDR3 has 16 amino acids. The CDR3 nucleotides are TGTGCCAGCAGTCCGATTACCGGAGTCGATTTGTTGGCCCAGTACTTC. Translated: CASSPITGVDLLAQYF.

CDR3 sequence: CASSEDYGGHNEQFF. The CDR3 DNA reads TGTGCCAGCAGTGAAGACTACGGGGGGCACAATGAGCAGTTCTTC. The rearrangement uses TRBV2 and TRBJ2-1; a possible D gene is TRBD2 (7 bases). Germline-derived CDR1 and CDR2 are SNHLY and FYNNEI. V was pared by 1 base and J by 5 bases, with 12 bases between. The CDR3 length is 15 residues. Combining the CDR3 with reference TRBV2 and TRBJ2-1 gives the whole variable domain EPEVTQTPSHQVTQMGQEVILRCVPISNHLYFYWYRQILGQKVEFLVSFYNNEISEKSEIFDDQFSVERPDGSNFTLKIRSTKLEDSAMYFCASSEDYGGHNEQFFGPGTRLTVL.

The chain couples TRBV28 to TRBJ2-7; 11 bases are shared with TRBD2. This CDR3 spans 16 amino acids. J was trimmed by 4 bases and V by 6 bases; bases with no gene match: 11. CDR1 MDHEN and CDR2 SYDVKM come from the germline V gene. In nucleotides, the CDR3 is TGTGCCAGCAGGGGCCCACTAGCGGGAGTAGCTTACGAGCAGTACTTC. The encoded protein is CASRGPLAGVAYEQYF.

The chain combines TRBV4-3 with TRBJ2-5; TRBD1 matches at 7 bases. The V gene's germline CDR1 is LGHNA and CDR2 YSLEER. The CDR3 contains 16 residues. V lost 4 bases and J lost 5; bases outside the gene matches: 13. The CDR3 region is CASSPYQRQGAETQYF. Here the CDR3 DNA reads TGCGCCAGCAGCCCCTACCAAAGACAGGGCGCGGAGACCCAGTACTTC.

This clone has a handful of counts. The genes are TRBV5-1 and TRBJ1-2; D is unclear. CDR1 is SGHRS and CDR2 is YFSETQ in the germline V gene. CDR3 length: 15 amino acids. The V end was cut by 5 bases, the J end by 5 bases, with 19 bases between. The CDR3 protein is CASSSGGRQAYGYTF. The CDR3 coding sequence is TGCGCCAGCAGTTCTGGAGGCCGGCAGGCGTATGGCTACACCTTC.

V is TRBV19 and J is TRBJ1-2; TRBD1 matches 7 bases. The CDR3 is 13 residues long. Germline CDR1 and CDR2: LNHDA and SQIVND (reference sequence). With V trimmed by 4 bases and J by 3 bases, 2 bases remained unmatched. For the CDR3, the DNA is TGTGCCAGTAGTAGACAGGGAGACTATGGCTACACCTTC. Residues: CASSRQGDYGYTF. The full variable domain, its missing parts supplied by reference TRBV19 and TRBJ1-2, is DGGITQSPKYLFRKEGQNVTLSCEQNLNHDAMYWYRQDPGQGLRLIYYSQIVNDFQKGDIAEGYSVSREKKESFPLTVTSAQKNPTAFYLCASSRQGDYGYTFGSGTRLTVV.

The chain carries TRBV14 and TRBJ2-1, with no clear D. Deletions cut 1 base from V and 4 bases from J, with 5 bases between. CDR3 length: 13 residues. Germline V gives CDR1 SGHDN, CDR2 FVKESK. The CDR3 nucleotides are TGTGCCAGCAGCCAAGGCCGTTACAATGAGCAGTTCTTC. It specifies CASSQGRYNEQFF. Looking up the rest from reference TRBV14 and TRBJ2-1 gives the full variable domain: EAGVTQFPSHSVIEKGQTVTLRCDPISGHDNLYWYRRVMGKEIKFLLHFVKESKQDESGMPNNRFLAERTGGTYSTLKVQPAELEDSGVYFCASSQGRYNEQFFGPGTRLTVL.

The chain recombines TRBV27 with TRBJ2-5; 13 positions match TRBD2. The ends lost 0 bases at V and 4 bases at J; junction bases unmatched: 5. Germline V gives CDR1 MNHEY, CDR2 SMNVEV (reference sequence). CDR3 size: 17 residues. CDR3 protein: CASSLSRTSGSRETQYF. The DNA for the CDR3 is TGTGCCAGCAGTTTATCCCGGACTAGCGGGAGTAGAGAGACCCAGTACTTC.

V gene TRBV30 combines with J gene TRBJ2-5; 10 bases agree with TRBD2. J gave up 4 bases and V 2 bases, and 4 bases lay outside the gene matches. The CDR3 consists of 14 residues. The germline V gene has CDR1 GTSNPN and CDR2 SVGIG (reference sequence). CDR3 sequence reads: CAWSPSGRGETQYF. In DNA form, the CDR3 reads TGTGCCTGGAGTCCTAGCGGGAGAGGAGAGACCCAGTACTTC.

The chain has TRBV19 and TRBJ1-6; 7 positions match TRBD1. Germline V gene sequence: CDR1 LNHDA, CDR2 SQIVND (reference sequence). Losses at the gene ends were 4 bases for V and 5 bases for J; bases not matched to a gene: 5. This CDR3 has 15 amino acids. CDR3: CASSRTDRHNSPLHF. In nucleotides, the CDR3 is TGTGCCAGTAGTAGGACGGACAGGCATAATTCACCCCTCCACTTT.

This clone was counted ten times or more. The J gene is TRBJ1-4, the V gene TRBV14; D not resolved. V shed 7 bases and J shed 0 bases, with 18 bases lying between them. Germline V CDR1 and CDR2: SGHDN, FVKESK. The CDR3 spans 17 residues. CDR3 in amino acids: CASNPVGLNATNEKLFF. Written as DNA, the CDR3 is TGTGCCAGCAACCCTGTAGGGCTTAATGCAACTAATGAAAAACTGTTTTTT.

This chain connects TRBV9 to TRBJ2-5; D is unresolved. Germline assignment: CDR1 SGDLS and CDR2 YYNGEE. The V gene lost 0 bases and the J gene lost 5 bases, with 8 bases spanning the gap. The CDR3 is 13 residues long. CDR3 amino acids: CASSVVMGETQYF. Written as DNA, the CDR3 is TGTGCCAGCAGCGTAGTGATGGGGGAGACCCAGTACTTC.

In DNA, the CDR3 is TGTGCCAGCGCCCGGGACTACTACGAGCAGTACTTC. It is translated as CASARDYYEQYF. This sequence joins TRBV6-5 and TRBJ2-7; 7 nucleotides align to TRBD2. Germline CDR1 MNHEY, CDR2 SVGAGI. Trimming took 8 bases from V and 3 from J; bases not matched to a gene: 4. This CDR3 is 12 amino acids long.